One sample yielded the 27 T cell receptor beta chains listed below, sequenced in a study of blood T cell repertoires in COVID-19. The protocol was immunoSEQ multiplex PCR, while the TCRdb copy is restricted to in-frame clones and leaves out a portion. In the table there are about 100,000 clones, approximately 86% of which are singletons. Sequenced input: peripheral blood. The source of these receptors is a man aged 50-59 years with active or convalescent COVID-19.

This chain connects TRBV11-3 to TRBJ2-7; 11 nucleotides match TRBD1. This CDR3 has 17 amino acids. CDR1 is SGHNT, CDR2 YENEEA, per germline. V was clipped by 0 bases and J by 3 bases; unmatched bases: 7. CDR3: CASSLDVSGTGGYEQYF. CDR3 DNA: TGTGCCAGCAGCTTAGACGTCTCCGGGACAGGGGGCTACGAGCAGTACTTC.

This clone was counted a few times. This chain uses TRBV6-1 with TRBJ1-2; TRBD1 aligns across 7 bases. This CDR3 spans 15 amino acids. Germline V gives CDR1 MNHNS, CDR2 SASEGT. V shed 0 bases, J shed 4 bases, and the junction held 5 bases outside the gene matches. The DNA for the CDR3 is TGTGCCAGCAGTGAAGCCGAGACAGGGAGCTATGGCTACACCTTC. Its protein is CASSEAETGSYGYTF.

CDR3 sequence: CASSLATSQGTEQYF. CDR3 DNA sequence: TGTGCCAGCAGCTTAGCGACTAGCCAAGGTACCGAGCAGTACTTC. The V and J genes are TRBV7-9 and TRBJ2-7; 7 bases fit TRBD2. In germline, CDR1 is SEHNR, CDR2 FQNEAQ (reference sequence). V was clipped by 0 bases and J by 6 bases; unmatched bases: 8. The CDR3 extends over 15 amino acids.

The chain combines TRBV24-1 with TRBJ2-1; TRBD2 aligns across 10 bases. CDR3 length equals 16 residues. Losses at the gene ends were 4 bases for V and 7 bases for J; bases not matched to a gene: 9. The germline gives CDR1 KGHDR, CDR2 SFDVKD. The CDR3 sequence is CATSDRGLAAGNEQFF. In DNA form, the CDR3 reads TGTGCCACCAGTGACCGAGGACTAGCGGCAGGGAATGAGCAGTTCTTC.

The V gene is TRBV7-2, the J gene TRBJ2-7, with 14 nucleotides matching TRBD2. J was trimmed by 9 bases and V by 5 bases; bases with no gene match: 6. Germline V lookup: CDR1 SGHTA, CDR2 FQGNSA. CDR3 size: 14 residues. CDR3 bases: TGTGCCAGCAGCGAGGGACTAGCGGGAGCGCGGCAGTACTTC. This sequence encodes CASSEGLAGARQYF.

The rearrangement joins TRBV13 to TRBJ1-4; 7 nucleotides align to TRBD1. Germline CDR1 and CDR2: PRHDT and FYEKMQ (reference sequence). The CDR3 loop spans 14 amino acids. Trimming at V came to 2 bases and at J to 6 bases, leaving 3 bases not matched to a gene. CDR3 protein: CASSLQGVDEKLFF. CDR3 sequence (DNA): TGTGCCAGCAGCTTACAGGGGGTCGATGAAAAACTGTTTTTT.

The V and J genes are TRBV5-1 and TRBJ2-5; TRBD2 aligns across 9 bases. The germline CDR1 and CDR2 sequences are SGHRS and YFSETQ. J gave up 5 bases and V 10 bases, and 18 bases lay outside the gene matches. The CDR3 has 16 residues. CDR3 sequence: CACGREGHHQLETQYF. The CDR3 DNA is TGCGCCTGCGGGCGGGAGGGACACCACCAACTTGAGACCCAGTACTTC. Looking up the rest from reference TRBV5-1 and TRBJ2-5 gives the full variable domain: KAGVTQTPRYLIKTRGQQVTLSCSPISGHRSVSWYQQTPGQGLQFLFEYFSETQRNKGNFPGRFSGRQFSNSRSEMNVSTLELGDSALYLCACGREGHHQLETQYFGPGTRLLVL.

The rearrangement uses TRBV12-3 or TRBV12-4 and TRBJ1-1; D not certain. Trimming removed 5 bases from V and 7 bases from J, with 11 bases in between. The CDR3 runs 12 residues. CDR3 sequence (DNA): TGTGCCAGCAGTCTTGGAACGGGTGAAGCTTTCTTT. Its translation is CASSLGTGEAFF.

V gene TRBV24-1 combines with J gene TRBJ2-1; tentative D call: TRBD1 (5 bases). V was cut by 8 bases and J by 0 bases, with 13 bases left in between. CDR3 length: 15 residues. Per germline, CDR1 KGHDR and CDR2 SFDVKD. The CDR3 bases are TGTGCCACCACCCTCGACAGTATCTCCTACAATGAGCAGTTCTTC. It yields the protein CATTLDSISYNEQFF.

V and J are TRBV2 and TRBJ2-7, with 7 bases identical to TRBD1. The CDR3 is 14 residues long. The junction had 4 bases not matched to a gene; V was cut back by 3 bases and J by 2 bases. CDR1 and CDR2 (germline): SNHLY, FYNNEI. CDR3 DNA sequence: TGTGCCAGCAGTGACTTCGACAGGGCCTACGAGCAGTACTTC. Residues: CASSDFDRAYEQYF.

The chain combines TRBV6-5 with TRBJ2-2; 10 bases map to TRBD1. The CDR3 spans 15 residues. V trimming: 5 bases; J trimming: 6 bases; junction bases outside the gene matches: 6. Germline V gene data show CDR1 as MNHEY and CDR2 as SVGAGI. CDR3 sequence reads: CASSKTGGEAGELFF. The CDR3 DNA is TGTGCCAGCAGTAAGACAGGGGGCGAAGCCGGGGAGCTGTTTTTT.

The count of this clone is one. The chain carries TRBV2 and TRBJ1-4; TRBD1 aligns across 9 bases. The trim removed 8 bases at V and 5 bases at J, leaving 9 bases unmatched. CDR1 and CDR2 (germline): SNHLY, FYNNEI. This CDR3 has 15 amino acids. The CDR3 DNA sequence: TGTGCCAGCCAACGAACCGGGACAGGGAATGAAAAACTGTTTTTT. Translating gives CASQRTGTGNEKLFF. The whole variable domain, remainder taken from reference TRBV2 and TRBJ1-4, is EPEVTQTPSHQVTQMGQEVILRCVPISNHLYFYWYRQILGQKVEFLVSFYNNEISEKSEIFDDQFSVERPDGSNFTLKIRSTKLEDSAMYFCASQRTGTGNEKLFFGSGTQLSVL.

V is TRBV4-1 and J is TRBJ2-3; weak D call: TRBD2 (6 bases). CDR1 and CDR2 (germline): MGHRA, YSYEKL. The CDR3 runs to 14 residues. The V and J ends lost 1 base and 4 bases respectively, with 9 bases between them. The CDR3 region is CASSQVGTPDTQYF. The CDR3 DNA is TGCGCCAGCAGCCAAGTTGGGACTCCAGATACGCAGTATTTT.

The gene calls are TRBV18 and TRBJ2-7, with a possible D match to TRBD1 (6 bases). This CDR3 contains 14 residues. The ends were cut back, 5 bases at V and 3 bases at J, with 14 bases in the middle. The V gene's germline CDR1 is KGHSH and CDR2 LQKENI. CDR3 in amino acids: CASSSGQGNYEQYF. CDR3 nucleotide sequence: TGTGCCAGCTCATCGGGACAAGGAAACTACGAGCAGTACTTC.

Only a few counts were recorded for this clone. V and J are TRBV15 and TRBJ2-7; no reliable D call. Between the trimmed V and J ends, which lost 1 base and 8 bases, there was a span of 9 bases. Germline CDR1 and CDR2: LNHNV and YYDKDF (reference sequence). The CDR3 totals 12 residues. CDR3 sequence reads: CATSRGAPQQYF. CDR3 bases: TGTGCCACCAGCAGAGGCGCGCCCCAGCAGTACTTC. Filled out from reference TRBV15 and TRBJ2-7, the complete variable domain reads DAMVIQNPRYQVTQFGKPVTLSCSQTLNHNVMYWYQQKSSQAPKLLFHYYDKDFNNEADTPDNFQSRRPNTSFCFLDIRSPGLGDTAMYLCATSRGAPQQYFGPGTRLTVT.

This chain connects TRBV7-8 to TRBJ2-1; 9 bases line up with TRBD2. The junction had 18 bases not matched to a gene; V was cut back by 1 base and J by 5 bases. CDR1 is SGHVS and CDR2 is FQNEAQ in the germline V gene. The CDR3 length is 20 residues. CDR3 residues: CASSLVGGRAGTQEHNEQFF. The CDR3 DNA reads as TGTGCCAGCAGCTTAGTCGGCGGGAGGGCGGGAACACAAGAACACAATGAGCAGTTCTTC.

The chain joins TRBV2 to TRBJ1-4, with 9 positions matching TRBD1. Unmatched junction bases numbered 3, after V lost 6 bases and J lost 4 bases. The CDR3 contains 14 residues. Germline lookup yields CDR1 SNHLY and CDR2 FYNNEI. CDR3 nucleotides: TGTGCCAGCAGGGAGGACAGGGGTAATGAAAAACTGTTTTTT. Its protein is CASREDRGNEKLFF.

The V gene is TRBV24-1, the J gene TRBJ2-1; 12 positions match TRBD2. Trimming took 4 bases from V and 7 from J; bases not matched to a gene: 7. There are 16 residues in the CDR3. Per the germline V gene, CDR1 is KGHDR and CDR2 is SFDVKD. The CDR3 loop is CATSEPLAGGRNEQFF. The CDR3 DNA reads TGTGCCACCAGTGAGCCCCTAGCGGGAGGGAGGAATGAGCAGTTCTTC.

The V and J genes are TRBV5-8 and TRBJ2-7, with 10 bases identical to TRBD2. The CDR3 has 16 amino acids. Germline-derived CDR1 and CDR2 are SGHTS and YDEGEE. J lost 4 bases, V lost 0 bases, and 7 bases had no gene match. The CDR3 region is CASSLGPGLATYEQYF. DNA for the CDR3: TGTGCCAGCAGCTTGGGGCCGGGACTAGCGACATACGAGCAGTACTTC.

Details on this clone: The sample carries other DNA sequences with the same CDR3. The chain combines TRBV30 with TRBJ1-1, with 7 positions matching TRBD1. This CDR3 region has 13 residues. V lost 2 bases to trimming and J lost 4 bases; unmatched junction nucleotides: 4. Germline CDR1 reads GTSNPN; CDR2 reads SVGIG (reference sequence). CDR3: CAWSRQGGTEAFF. The CDR3 coding sequence is TGTGCCTGGAGTCGACAGGGAGGCACTGAAGCTTTCTTT. The entire variable domain, with the rest obtained from reference TRBV30 and TRBJ1-1, is as follows: SQTIHQWPATLVQPVGSPLSLECTVEGTSNPNLYWYRQAAGRGLQLLFYSVGIGQISSEVPQNLSASRPQDRQFILSSKKLLLSDSGFYLCAWSRQGGTEAFFGQGTRLTVV.

The genes are TRBV5-1 and TRBJ2-1, with 7 bases aligning to TRBD1. The CDR3 has 17 amino acids. Losses at the gene ends were 3 bases for V and 2 bases for J; bases not matched to a gene: 11. The germline V gene has CDR1 SGHRS and CDR2 YFSETQ. CDR3 coding DNA: TGCGCCAGCAGCTCCCGGTGGGGACAGCCGACCTACAATGAGCAGTTCTTC. It specifies CASSSRWGQPTYNEQFF.

The chain combines TRBV30 with TRBJ2-3; the match to TRBD2 covers 9 bases. The CDR3 covers 14 residues. V dropped 3 bases and J dropped 5; count of bases not matched to a gene: 6. Germline-derived CDR1 and CDR2 are GTSNPN and SVGIG (reference sequence). The CDR3 region has the DNA TGTGCCTGGAGGCGGGAGGGCCAGGAAGATACGCAGTATTTT. This gives the protein CAWRREGQEDTQYF.

The gene calls are TRBV5-6 and TRBJ2-3; D might be TRBD2 (6 bases). V lost 4 bases and J 5 bases, leaving 23 bases between the germline ends. The CDR3 loop spans 17 amino acids. Germline V gene data show CDR1 as SGHDT and CDR2 as YYEEEE. The DNA of the CDR3 is TGTGCCAGCAGCCTTATATTCGACATGGAGGGCGAAGATACGCAGTATTTT. Translating gives CASSLIFDMEGEDTQYF.

The rearrangement links TRBV10-1 to TRBJ2-1; 7 nucleotides align to TRBD1. With V trimmed by 4 bases and J by 6 bases, 15 bases remained unmatched. Germline V gives CDR1 WNHNN, CDR2 SYGVQD (reference sequence). This CDR3 has 17 amino acids. The CDR3 region has the DNA TGCGCCAGCAGTGGTTCGACAGGGCCACAAAGAGTCAATGAGCAGTTCTTC. This sequence encodes CASSGSTGPQRVNEQFF.

V and J are TRBV11-2 and TRBJ2-1, with TRBD2 matching 7 bases. J was trimmed by 15 bases and V by 0 bases; bases with no gene match: 8. This CDR3 region has 13 residues. CDR1 and CDR2 (germline): SGHAT, FQNNGV. CDR3 in amino acids: CASSLDWRERTFF. In nucleotides, the CDR3 is TGTGCCAGCAGCTTAGATTGGCGGGAGAGGACGTTCTTC.

The chain joins TRBV30 to TRBJ1-4; no firm D call. Germline V CDR1 and CDR2: GTSNPN, SVGIG (reference sequence). V was trimmed by 2 bases and J by 4 bases, leaving 5 bases between them. The CDR3 covers 12 residues. The CDR3 region has the DNA TGTGCCTGGAGTACAGATAATGAAAAACTGTTTTTT. It is translated as CAWSTDNEKLFF.

The J gene is TRBJ2-3, the V gene TRBV18; D might be TRBD1 (5 bases). Looked up from germline, CDR1 is KGHSH and CDR2 is LQKENI. The V end was cut by 6 bases, the J end by 3 bases, with 13 bases between. The CDR3 covers 14 residues. The CDR3 region is CASSPTDRTDTQYF. The DNA for the CDR3 is TGTGCCAGCTCTCCTACCGACAGAACAGATACGCAGTATTTT.